The 7 T cell receptor beta chains below were found in one sample sequenced in a study of blood T cells in healthy people across ages (dated by TCRdb to about 2015). Library preparation used 5' RACE. The sequencing machine was an Illumina HiSeq 2500. A second PCR of roughly 7 to 11 cycles was performed with a sample-barcoded 5' primer and a J-beta primer mix. The public reads were quality trimmed at Q25 with fastp and then assembled into clones with MiXCR by TCRdb, keeping productive beta chains. Entries that share a CDR3 protein sequence are merged under the most common genes and DNA. The sample table holds fewer than 800,000 distinct CDR3 sequences, of which less than 40% were seen once. Of the sample, about 16% is held by the ten largest clones. Sequences were obtained from blood. The receptor set was obtained from a woman aged 80 or over in good health. Donor details come from another sample of the same person, matched by shared clones.

This clonotype was counted many times. The rearrangement uses TRBV28 and TRBJ2-1, with D possibly matching TRBD2 (5 bases). Trimming took off 2 bases at V and 2 bases at J, with 7 bases between the two ends. The CDR3 loop spans 14 amino acids. Germline V gene lookup returns CDR1 MDHEN and CDR2 SYDVKM. The CDR3 loop is CASSLNGAYNEQFF. The CDR3 bases are TGTGCCAGCAGTTTAAACGGGGCCTACAATGAGCAGTTCTTC.

The chain carries TRBV5-1 and TRBJ2-7; 7 positions match TRBD2. J lost 6 bases, V lost 3 bases, and 9 bases had no gene match. CDR3 size: 14 residues. Germline lookup yields CDR1 SGHRS and CDR2 YFSETQ. The CDR3 DNA reads as TGCGCCAGCAGCTGGGGTCTAGCGGCATGCGAGCAGTACTTC. Translation: CASSWGLAACEQYF.

V usage is TRBV29-1 and J usage is TRBJ2-1; maybe TRBD2 (6 bases). The V gene lost 4 bases and the J gene lost 10 bases, with 14 bases spanning the gap. CDR1 and CDR2 from the germline V gene are SQVTM and ANQGSEA. This CDR3 has 12 amino acids. The CDR3 DNA reads TGCAGCGTTGTTAGGAGGGGTTGGGAGCAGTTCTTC. Translating gives CSVVRRGWEQFF.

The chain links TRBV30 to TRBJ2-3; perhaps TRBD2 as D (7 bases). Germline lookup yields CDR1 GTSNPN and CDR2 SVGIG (reference sequence). V shed 3 bases and J shed 10 bases, with 17 bases lying between them. The CDR3 spans 13 residues. The CDR3 region is CAWSGGGPPPQYF. The CDR3 DNA sequence: TGTGCCTGGAGCGGCGGGGGCCCTCCGCCGCAGTATTTT.

This clonotype has a count of ten or more. The chain links TRBV5-4 to TRBJ2-1; 8 bases line up with TRBD1. Per germline, CDR1 SGHNT and CDR2 YYREEE (reference sequence). Trimming at V came to 4 bases and at J to 2 bases, leaving 5 bases not matched to a gene. This CDR3 is 15 amino acids long. CDR3 sequence (DNA): TGTGCCAGCAGCAGGGACAGGATTGCCTACAATGAGCAGTTCTTC. It yields the protein CASSRDRIAYNEQFF.

For this clonotype: One end of the junction varies from germline; a read error may be responsible. The V gene is TRBV7-9, the J gene TRBJ1-1, with no clear D. This CDR3 is 12 amino acids long. The germline CDR1 and CDR2 sequences are SEHNR and FQNEAQ (reference sequence). This chain's CDR3 is CAGSLEVTEAFF. The CDR3 DNA sequence: TGTGCCGGCAGCTTAGAGGTCACTGAAGCTTTCTTT.

A note on this clonotype: A clone one base away is much larger, so this may be a read error. This chain links TRBV5-1 with TRBJ2-5, with D perhaps matching TRBD2 (7 bases). The V and J ends lost 4 bases and 9 bases respectively, with 16 bases between them. The CDR3 has 13 residues. Germline CDR1 and CDR2: SGHRS and YFSETQ. DNA of the CDR3: TGCGCCAGCAGCCTAGGGGGGGAAAAGGCCCAGTACTTC. Protein sequence: CASSLGGEKAQYF.